Described below is a single T cell receptor (beta chain) sequence and its context. The sample belongs to a study of blood T cell repertoires in COVID-19. On the study more broadly: Acute and convalescent COVID-19 specimens originated in the United States, Italy and Spain. The analysed material was cDNA or gDNA that came from T cells, B-cell-depleted T cells, or PBMCs.

Study processing details: Reference gene primers were amplified, and this amplification served to estimate nucleated cell counts. Here immunoSEQ multiplex PCR was the method, and the copy in TCRdb shows in-frame clones only, minus some. The V and J calls and clone size are taken from that table; D and trimming were inferred from the DNA. The sample holds around 250,000 clones; about 82% are singletons and the top ten take more than 9%. The V and J ends lost 7 bases and 1 base respectively, with 14 bases between them. Looked up from germline, CDR1 is SGHAT and CDR2 is FQDESV (reference sequence). The CDR3 extends over 14 amino acids.

Material: peripheral blood. The TCR sequence derives from a man older than 75 with acute or convalescent COVID-19. This sequence joins TRBV11-1 and TRBJ2-7, with no clear D. CDR3 nucleotides: TGTGCCAGCACCCCTGAAGCACCTTCCTACGAGCAGTACTTC. Translating it yields CASTPEAPSYEQYF.